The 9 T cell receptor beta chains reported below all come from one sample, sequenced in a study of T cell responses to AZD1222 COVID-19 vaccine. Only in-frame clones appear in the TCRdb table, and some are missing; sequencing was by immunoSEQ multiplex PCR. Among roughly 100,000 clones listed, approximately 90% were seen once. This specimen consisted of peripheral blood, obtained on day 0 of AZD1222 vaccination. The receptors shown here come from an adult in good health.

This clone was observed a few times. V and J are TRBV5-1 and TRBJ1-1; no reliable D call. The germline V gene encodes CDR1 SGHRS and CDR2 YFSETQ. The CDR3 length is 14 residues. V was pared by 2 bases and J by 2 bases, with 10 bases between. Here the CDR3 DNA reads TGCGCCAGCAGCTTCCACCCCGGTAACACTGAAGCTTTCTTT. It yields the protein CASSFHPGNTEAFF.

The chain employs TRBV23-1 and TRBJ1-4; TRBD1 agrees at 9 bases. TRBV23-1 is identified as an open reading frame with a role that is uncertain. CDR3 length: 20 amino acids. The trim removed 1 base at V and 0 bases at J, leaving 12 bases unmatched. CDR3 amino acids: CASSQYGPGQGVATNEKLFF. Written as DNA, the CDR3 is TGCGCCAGCAGTCAATACGGACCGGGACAGGGCGTTGCAACTAATGAAAAACTGTTTTTT.

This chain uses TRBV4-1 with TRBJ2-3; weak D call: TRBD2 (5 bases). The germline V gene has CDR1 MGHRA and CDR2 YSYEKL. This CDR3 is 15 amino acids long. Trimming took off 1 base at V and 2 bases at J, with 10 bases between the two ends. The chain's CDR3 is CASSQVGSLTDTQYF. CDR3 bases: TGCGCCAGCAGCCAAGTGGGGAGCCTCACAGATACGCAGTATTTT.

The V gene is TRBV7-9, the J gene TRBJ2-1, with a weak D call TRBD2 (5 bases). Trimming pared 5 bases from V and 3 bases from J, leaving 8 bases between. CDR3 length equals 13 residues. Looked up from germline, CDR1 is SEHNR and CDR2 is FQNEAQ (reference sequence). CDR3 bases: TGTGCCAGCAGCCAAACTAGCTACAATGAGCAGTTCTTC. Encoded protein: CASSQTSYNEQFF.

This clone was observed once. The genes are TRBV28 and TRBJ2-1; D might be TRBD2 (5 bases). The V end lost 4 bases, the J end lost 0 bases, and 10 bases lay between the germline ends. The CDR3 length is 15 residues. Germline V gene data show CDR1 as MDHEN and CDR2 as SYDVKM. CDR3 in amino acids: CASSWSGVSYNEQFF. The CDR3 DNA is TGTGCCAGCAGTTGGTCCGGGGTCTCCTACAATGAGCAGTTCTTC.

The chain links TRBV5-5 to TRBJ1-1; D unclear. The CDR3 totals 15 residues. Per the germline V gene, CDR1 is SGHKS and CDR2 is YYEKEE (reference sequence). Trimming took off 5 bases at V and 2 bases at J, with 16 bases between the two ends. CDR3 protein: CASRRSLRPNTEAFF. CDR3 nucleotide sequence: TGTGCCAGCAGAAGGTCATTACGGCCAAACACTGAAGCTTTCTTT.

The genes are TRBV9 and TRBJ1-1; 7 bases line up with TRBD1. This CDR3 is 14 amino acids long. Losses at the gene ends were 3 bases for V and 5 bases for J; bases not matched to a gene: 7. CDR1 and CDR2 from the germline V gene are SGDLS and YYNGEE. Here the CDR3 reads CASSGRQGWTEAFF. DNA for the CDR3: TGTGCCAGCAGCGGGCGACAGGGTTGGACTGAAGCTTTCTTT. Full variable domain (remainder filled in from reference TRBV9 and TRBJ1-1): DSGVTQTPKHLITATGQRVTLRCSPRSGDLSVYWYQQSLDQGLQFLIQYYNGEERAKGNILERFSAQQFPDLHSELNLSSLELGDSALYFCASSGRQGWTEAFFGQGTRLTVV.

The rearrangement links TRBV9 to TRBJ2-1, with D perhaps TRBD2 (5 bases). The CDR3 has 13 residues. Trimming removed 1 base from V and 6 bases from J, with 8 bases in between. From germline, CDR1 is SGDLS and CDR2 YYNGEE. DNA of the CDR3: TGTGCCAGCAGCGTACTAGCAGGCAATGAGCAGTTCTTC. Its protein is CASSVLAGNEQFF. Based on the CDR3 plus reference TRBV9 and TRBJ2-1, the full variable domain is DSGVTQTPKHLITATGQRVTLRCSPRSGDLSVYWYQQSLDQGLQFLIQYYNGEERAKGNILERFSAQQFPDLHSELNLSSLELGDSALYFCASSVLAGNEQFFGPGTRLTVL.

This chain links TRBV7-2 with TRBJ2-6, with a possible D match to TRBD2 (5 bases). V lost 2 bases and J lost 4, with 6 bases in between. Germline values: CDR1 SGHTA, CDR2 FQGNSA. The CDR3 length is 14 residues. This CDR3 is CASSLSSGANVLTF. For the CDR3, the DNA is TGTGCCAGCAGCTTATCTAGCGGGGCCAACGTCCTGACTTTC.